This T cell receptor beta chain was profiled in a study of chronic HIV infection and antiretroviral therapy. TCRdb used MiXCR to reprocess the 5' RACE reads, holding one entry per CDR3 protein. The sample lists about 48,000 distinct CDR3 sequences, approximately 19% occurring once. Germline V gene data show CDR1 as KGHDR and CDR2 as SFDVKD. Between the trimmed V and J ends, which lost 3 bases and 5 bases, there was a span of 4 bases. The CDR3 length is 12 residues. The V gene is TRBV24-1, the J gene TRBJ1-5; unclear D gene. This receptor was obtained from an adult who had HIV and had not received antiretroviral therapy, or was an uninfected healthy control (not recorded which). The sample consisted of peripheral blood. The CDR3 loop reads CATSDPDQPQHF. In nucleotides, the CDR3 is TGTGCCACCAGTGATCCCGATCAGCCCCAGCATTTT.